Below, one T cell receptor beta chain is given with its context. Its binding antigen is unknown. No much larger clone is present one base from it, and per-base qualities are unavailable. The instrument given in TCRdb is Illumina HiSeq 1500. TCRdb trimmed the raw reads at Q25, called clones with MiXCR and kept productive beta chains. Rows merge per CDR3 protein into single entries with the most common DNA and genes. In this sample the table shows 95,000 to 120,000 distinct CDR3 sequences, 30% of which occur a single time. Roughly two fifths of the sample comes from the top ten. The treatment or condition label for this specimen denotes: in vitro stimulation with specific CMV peptide epitopes to enrich CMV-specific T cells. V and J are truncated by 4 bases and 4 bases respectively, leaving an intervening sequence of 10 bases. The CDR3 measures 13 amino acids from cysteine to phenylalanine. Only the CDR3 portion is preserved as DNA: 39 bases, with reading frame beginning at the first base. Based on the germline V gene, the CDR1 and CDR2 sequences are SNHLY and FYNNEI.

The data were taken from a study of T cell repertoires in cytomegalovirus infection (dated by TCRdb to between 2018 and 2021). With regard to the full study: Recently identified HLA-C-restricted CMV epitopes, whose presentation resists viral immunomodulation, were targeted by peptide stimulations together with well-studied HLA-B-restricted epitopes. Donor HLA type was relevant to the analysis, as public TCR beta signatures indicated carriage of CMV infection together with the matching HLA type. Overall study results and their limits: Cumulative frequency of public TCR beta family members discriminated carriers of CMV infection plus the relevant HLA type in this cohort and an independent 352-donor cohort. The ex vivo response was dominated by HLA-C-restricted CMV-specific TCR beta clonotypes, and the single most frequent clonotype in two of eight donors was supplied by these HLA-C-restricted clonotypes.

The receptor was derived from a human donor in good health (CMV status not recorded). Some clones in this sample may be carry-over from other donors' samples. The input for sequencing was CD8+ T cells from cultured PBMCs, taken from culture after CMV antigen stimulation. The rearranged chain carries TRBV2 and TRBJ1-2; the D gene is perhaps TRBD1, from 5 matching bases. The CDR3 has the sequence CASSAAGGYGYTF. The sequence in DNA is TGTGCCAGCAGTGCAGCTGGGGGCTATGGCTACACCTTC.